The 14 T cell receptor beta chains below come from one sample, sequenced in a study of blood T cell repertoires in COVID-19. TCRdb's copy holds only in-frame clones and misses some; the assay was immunoSEQ multiplex PCR. Of about 190,000 clones in the sample, under 90% were seen once. The sample was peripheral blood. The receptors originated from a man in his sixties with acute or convalescent COVID-19.

The chain carries TRBV7-3 and TRBJ2-2; 10 bases match TRBD2. Germline V gene sequence: CDR1 SGHTA, CDR2 FQGTGA. The length of the CDR3 is 15 residues. J gave up 4 bases and V 6 bases, and 5 bases lay outside the gene matches. CDR3: CASSKREGPTGELFF. The CDR3 nucleotides read TGTGCCAGCAGTAAGCGGGAGGGCCCCACCGGGGAGCTGTTTTTT.

The chain combines TRBV4-1 with TRBJ1-5, with a weak D call TRBD1 (6 bases). The CDR3 spans 16 residues. The germline V gene has CDR1 MGHRA and CDR2 YSYEKL. V lost 3 bases, J lost 1 base, and 13 bases lay in between. The CDR3 DNA is TGCGCCAGCAGCCACTCAGGGGTAGGAAGCAATCAGCCCCAGCATTTT. This gives the protein CASSHSGVGSNQPQHF.

This rearrangement joins TRBV21-1 to TRBJ1-1; the table's D call TRBD1 went unverified against the DNA. TRBV21-1 is noted as a pseudogene. The CDR3 contains 15 residues. CDR3 loop: CASSTRTGGLNEAFF. DNA for the CDR3: TGTGCCAGCAGCACTCGGACAGGGGGCTTAAATGAAGCTTTCTTT.

This clone has a handful of counts. V is TRBV5-6 and J is TRBJ2-3; TRBD2 might be the D (5 bases). This CDR3 comprises 16 residues. Germline values: CDR1 SGHDT, CDR2 YYEEEE. Between the trimmed V and J ends, which lost 0 bases and 6 bases, there was a span of 17 bases. The chain's CDR3 is CASSLAGQPGGDTQYF. The CDR3 DNA reads TGTGCCAGCAGCTTGGCCGGGCAACCGGGCGGGGATACGCAGTATTTT.

The chain combines TRBV2 with TRBJ2-7; 7 bases match TRBD2. The CDR3 loop spans 13 amino acids. Germline V gene sequence: CDR1 SNHLY, CDR2 FYNNEI. Trimming at V came to 10 bases and at J to 0 bases, leaving 6 bases not matched to a gene. CDR3 in DNA: TGTGCCACCCGAGCGGGGCTCTCCTACGAGCAGTACTTC. This codes for CATRAGLSYEQYF.

This clone was counted many times. This chain links TRBV2 with TRBJ1-1, with D unresolved. The CDR3 has 13 amino acids. The V gene lost 7 bases and the J gene lost 2 bases, with 11 bases spanning the gap. Germline assignment: CDR1 SNHLY and CDR2 FYNNEI. The CDR3 loop is CASKPGRNTEAFF. CDR3 nucleotides: TGTGCCAGCAAGCCGGGGAGAAACACTGAAGCTTTCTTT. The full variable domain, in which reference TRBV2 and TRBJ1-1 provide the parts outside the CDR3, is EPEVTQTPSHQVTQMGQEVILRCVPISNHLYFYWYRQILGQKVEFLVSFYNNEISEKSEIFDDQFSVERPDGSNFTLKIRSTKLEDSAMYFCASKPGRNTEAFFGQGTRLTVV.

The V call is TRBV28, the J call TRBJ2-7; D is perhaps TRBD2 (5 bases). This CDR3 has 14 residues. The V gene's germline CDR1 is MDHEN and CDR2 SYDVKM. V lost 6 bases and J 4 bases, leaving 16 bases between the germline ends. CDR3 region: CASRPISGIYEQYF. As DNA, the CDR3 is TGTGCCAGCAGGCCTATATCCGGGATATACGAGCAGTACTTC.

J is TRBJ2-6 and V is TRBV2; tentatively, D is TRBD2 (6 bases). Trimming left V 5 bases short and J 0 bases short, with 11 bases between. Germline loops: CDR1 SNHLY, CDR2 FYNNEI. This CDR3 is 16 amino acids long. The CDR3 DNA follows: TGTGCCAGCAGTTCCCTAGCGTTCTCTGGGGCCAACGTCCTGACTTTC. As protein: CASSSLAFSGANVLTF.

Concerning this clone: One end of the junction varies from germline; a read error may be responsible. The V call is TRBV9, the J call TRBJ1-4; D is perhaps TRBD1 (5 bases). The CDR3 runs 13 residues. Germline loops: CDR1 SGDLS, CDR2 YYNGEE. CDR3 DNA sequence: TGTGCCAGCAGCGTTCAATCGGCTCCCTGGACACGATTT. It translates to CASSVQSAPWTRF.

The chain is built from TRBV6-6 and TRBJ1-5, with D hard to call. The CDR3 contains 15 residues. The V gene's germline CDR1 is MNHNY and CDR2 SVGAGI (reference sequence). V shed 0 bases and J shed 6 bases, with 12 bases lying between them. The chain's CDR3 is CASSYSAARGQPQHF. In nucleotides, the CDR3 is TGTGCCAGCAGTTACTCTGCGGCGCGGGGTCAGCCCCAGCATTTT.

This sequence joins TRBV5-5 and TRBJ2-6; D ambiguous. The germline V gene encodes CDR1 SGHKS and CDR2 YYEKEE (reference sequence). V gave up 0 bases and J gave up 0 bases, with 7 bases separating them. The length of the CDR3 is 16 residues. DNA for the CDR3: TGTGCCAGCAGCTTGGGACAAACCTCTGGGGCCAACGTCCTGACTTTC. This codes for CASSLGQTSGANVLTF.

The rearrangement links TRBV27 to TRBJ1-4; D perhaps matches TRBD1 (6 bases). This CDR3 is built from 15 residues. The V gene lost 7 bases and the J gene lost 7 bases, with 19 bases spanning the gap. CDR1 is MNHEY, CDR2 SMNVEV, per germline (reference sequence). This chain's CDR3 is CASTVARGGGEKLFF. In DNA form, the CDR3 reads TGTGCCAGCACCGTCGCCAGGGGAGGGGGTGAAAAACTGTTTTTT.

V is TRBV12-3 or TRBV12-4 and J is TRBJ1-2; D is ambiguous. The CDR3 extends over 11 amino acids. Trimming stripped 7 bases from V and 5 bases from J, with 8 bases between. As DNA, the CDR3 is TGTGCCAGCAAGACGGAGTATGGCTACACCTTC. It translates to CASKTEYGYTF.

Remarks on this clone: This CDR3 is also generated by other DNA sequences in the sample. The gene calls are TRBV19 and TRBJ1-1; perhaps TRBD1 as D (5 bases). CDR3 length: 13 amino acids. Trimming removed 3 bases from V and 3 bases from J, with 8 bases in between. Germline values: CDR1 LNHDA, CDR2 SQIVND (reference sequence). Here the CDR3 DNA reads TGTGCCAGTAGTATCGGGGGATACACTGAAGCTTTCTTT. Translated: CASSIGGYTEAFF.